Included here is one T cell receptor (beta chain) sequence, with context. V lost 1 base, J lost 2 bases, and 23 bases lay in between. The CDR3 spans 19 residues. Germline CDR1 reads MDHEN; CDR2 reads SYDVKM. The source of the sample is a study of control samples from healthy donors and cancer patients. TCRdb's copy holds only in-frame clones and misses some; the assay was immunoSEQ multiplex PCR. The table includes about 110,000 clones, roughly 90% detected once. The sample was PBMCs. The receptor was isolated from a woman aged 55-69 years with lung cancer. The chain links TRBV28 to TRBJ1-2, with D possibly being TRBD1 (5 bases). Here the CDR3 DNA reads TGTGCCAGCAGTTTATCCCAGCCACTCGGACACCTGCTAAACTATGGCTACACCTTC. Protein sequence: CASSLSQPLGHLLNYGYTF.